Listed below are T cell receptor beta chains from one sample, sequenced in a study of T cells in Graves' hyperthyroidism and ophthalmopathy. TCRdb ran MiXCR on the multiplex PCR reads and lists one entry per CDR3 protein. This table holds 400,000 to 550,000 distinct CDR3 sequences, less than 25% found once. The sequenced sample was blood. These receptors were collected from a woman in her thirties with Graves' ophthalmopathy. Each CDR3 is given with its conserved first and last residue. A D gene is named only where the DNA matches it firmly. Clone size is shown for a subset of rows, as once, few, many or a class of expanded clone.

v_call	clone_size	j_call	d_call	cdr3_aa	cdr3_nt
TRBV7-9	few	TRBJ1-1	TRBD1	CAILQGARAEAFF	TGTGCCATACTACAGGGGGCGCGCGCTGAAGCTTTCTTT
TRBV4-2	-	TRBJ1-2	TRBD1	CASSQDTGQGYGGYTF	TGTGCCAGCAGCCAAGATACAGGACAGGGGTATGGTGGCTACACCTTC
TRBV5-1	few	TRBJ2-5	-	CASSAGPAQETQYF	TGCGCCAGCAGCGCAGGTCCAGCTCAAGAGACCCAGTACTTC
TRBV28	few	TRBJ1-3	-	CASRSFPGNTIYF	TGTGCCAGCCGTTCGTTCCCTGGAAACACCATATATTTT
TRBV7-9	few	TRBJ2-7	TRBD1	CASSPRQGETYEQYF	TGTGCCAGCAGCCCCCGACAGGGAGAAACTTACGAGCAGTACTTC
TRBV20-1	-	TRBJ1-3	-	CSARESRGTGNTIYF	TGCAGTGCTAGAGAGTCACGGGGTACTGGAAACACCATATATTTT
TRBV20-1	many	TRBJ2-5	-	CSARGGYQETQYF	TGCAGTGCTAGAGGGGGGTACCAAGAGACCCAGTACTTC
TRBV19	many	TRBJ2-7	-	CASSNRGLYEQYF	TGTGCCAGTAGTAACAGGGGACTCTACGAGCAGTACTTC
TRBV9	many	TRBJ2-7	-	CASSGGQLSYEQYF	TGTGCCAGCAGCGGAGGACAGCTCAGCTACGAGCAGTACTTC
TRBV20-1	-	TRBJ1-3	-	CSARDAGIGDTIYF	TGCAGTGCTAGAGACGCGGGTATAGGGGACACCATATATTTT
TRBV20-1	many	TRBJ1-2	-	CKTRDGRRMGYTF	TGCAAAACCCGGGACGGACGAAGGATGGGCTACACCTTC
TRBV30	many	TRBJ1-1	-	CAWRGAWNTEAFF	TGTGCCTGGAGGGGGGCCTGGAACACTGAAGCTTTCTTT
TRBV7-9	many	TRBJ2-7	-	CASSFAGVTYEQYF	TGTGCCAGCAGCTTTGCAGGGGTGACCTACGAGCAGTACTTC
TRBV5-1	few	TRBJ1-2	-	CASSFGTINGYTF	TGCGCCAGCAGCTTCGGGACAATCAATGGCTACACCTTC
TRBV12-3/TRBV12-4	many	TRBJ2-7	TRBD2	CASTREGQGLYEQYF	TGTGCCAGCACCCGGGAGGGCCAGGGGCTCTACGAGCAGTACTTC
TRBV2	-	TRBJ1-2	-	CASSGGPRQNYGYTF	TGTGCCAGCAGTGGTGGCCCTAGACAGAACTATGGCTACACCTTC
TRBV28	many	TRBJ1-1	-	CAILGGGTEAFF	TGTGCCATCCTTGGTGGGGGCACTGAAGCTTTCTTT
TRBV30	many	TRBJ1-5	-	CAWSVGGNSNQPQHF	TGTGCCTGGAGTGTAGGGGGGAATAGCAATCAGCCCCAGCATTTT
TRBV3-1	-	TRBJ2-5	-	CASSQGGRETQYF	TGTGCCAGCAGCCAAGGGGGTAGGGAGACCCAGTACTTC
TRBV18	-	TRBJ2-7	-	CASSPNAAASYEQYF	TGTGCCAGCTCACCAAACGCGGCGGCCTCCTACGAGCAGTACTTC
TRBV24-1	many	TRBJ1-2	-	CATSDPTTNYGYTF	TGTGCCACCAGTGACCCGACAACTAACTATGGCTACACCTTC
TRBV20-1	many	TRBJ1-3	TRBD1	CSAQGVVGTEVTLSGNTIYF	TGCAGTGCTCAGGGGGTAGTAGGGACCGAGGTAACTCTCTCTGGAAACACCATATATTTT
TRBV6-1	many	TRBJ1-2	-	CASSEAPGVNGYTF	TGTGCCAGCAGTGAAGCGCCCGGGGTGAATGGCTACACCTTC
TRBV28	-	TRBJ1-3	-	CARVVLWGNTIYF	TGTGCTCGGGTGGTGTTGTGGGGAAACACCATATATTTT
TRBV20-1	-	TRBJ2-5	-	CSATGGGRNGETQYF	TGCAGTGCTACCGGTGGTGGGAGAAACGGAGAGACCCAGTACTTC
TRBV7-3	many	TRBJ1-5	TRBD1	CASSLTDRGSRNQPQHF	TGTGCCAGCAGCTTAACGGACAGGGGAAGTCGTAATCAGCCCCAGCATTTT
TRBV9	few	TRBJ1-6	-	CASSPGDNSPLHF	TGTGCCAGCAGCCCAGGGGATAATTCACCCCTCCACTTT
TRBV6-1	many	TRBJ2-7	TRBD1	CASSEWGTGRDEQYF	TGTGCCAGCAGTGAATGGGGGACAGGGCGGGACGAGCAGTACTTC
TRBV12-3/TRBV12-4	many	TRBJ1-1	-	CASSLPQARSRSGAFF	TGTGCCAGCAGTTTACCCCAGGCCCGTTCTCGGAGCGGAGCTTTCTTT
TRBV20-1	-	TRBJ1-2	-	CSASEEIYGYTF	TGCAGTGCGAGTGAGGAAATCTATGGCTACACCTTC
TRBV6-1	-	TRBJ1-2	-	CASSEGASGDYGYTF	TGTGCCAGCAGTGAAGGTGCTTCCGGCGACTATGGCTACACCTTC
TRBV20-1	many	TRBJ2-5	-	CSARVGAGETQYF	TGCAGTGCTAGAGTTGGGGCCGGTGAGACCCAGTACTTC
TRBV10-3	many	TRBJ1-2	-	CATTKWQHKTNYGYTF	TGTGCCACCACAAAGTGGCAGCACAAAACAAACTATGGCTACACCTTC
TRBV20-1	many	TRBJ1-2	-	CSARIPPGNYGYTF	TGCAGTGCTAGAATCCCGCCGGGAAACTATGGCTACACCTTC
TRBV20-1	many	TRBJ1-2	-	CSPTRGEGYTF	TGCAGTCCGACCAGAGGGGAAGGCTACACCTTC
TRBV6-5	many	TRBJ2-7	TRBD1	CASSYFWDRGGSYEQYF	TGTGCCAGCAGTTACTTTTGGGACAGGGGGGGCTCCTACGAGCAGTACTTC
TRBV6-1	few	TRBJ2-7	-	CASRPGQLYEQYF	TGTGCCAGCAGGCCGGGACAACTATACGAGCAGTACTTC